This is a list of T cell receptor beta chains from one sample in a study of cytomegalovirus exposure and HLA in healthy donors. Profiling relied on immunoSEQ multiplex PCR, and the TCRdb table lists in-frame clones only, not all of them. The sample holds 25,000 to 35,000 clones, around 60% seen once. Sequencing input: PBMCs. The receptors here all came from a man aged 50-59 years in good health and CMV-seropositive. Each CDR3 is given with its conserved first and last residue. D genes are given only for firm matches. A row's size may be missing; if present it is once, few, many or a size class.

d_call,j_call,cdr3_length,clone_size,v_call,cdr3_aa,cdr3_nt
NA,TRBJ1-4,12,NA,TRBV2,CASTRGKEKLFF,TGTGCCAGCACTAGGGGGAAGGAAAAACTGTTTTTT
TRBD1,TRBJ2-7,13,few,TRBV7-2,CASSLKTGHEQYF,TGTGCCAGCAGCTTAAAGACAGGGCATGAGCAGTACTTC
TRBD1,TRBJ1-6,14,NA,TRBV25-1,CASSASNRGTPLHF,TGTGCCAGCAGTGCAAGTAACAGGGGCACACCCCTCCACTTT
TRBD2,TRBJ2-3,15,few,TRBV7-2,CASSFQLAVTDTQYF,TGTGCCAGCAGCTTCCAGCTAGCGGTCACAGATACGCAGTATTTT
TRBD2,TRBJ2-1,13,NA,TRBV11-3,CASSFASGIEQFF,TGTGCCAGCAGCTTTGCTAGCGGGATTGAGCAGTTCTTC
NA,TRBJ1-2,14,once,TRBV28,CASIPGTSSHGYTF,TGTGCCAGCATCCCCGGGACAAGTTCGCATGGCTACACCTTC
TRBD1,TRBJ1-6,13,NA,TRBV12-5,CASGLEGGSPLHF,TGTGCTAGTGGTTTGGAAGGGGGCTCACCCCTCCACTTT
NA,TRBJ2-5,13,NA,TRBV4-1,CASSPALRQTQYF,TGCGCCAGCAGCCCGGCCTTGAGGCAGACCCAGTACTTC
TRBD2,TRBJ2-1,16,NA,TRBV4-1,CASSQGISGAYNEQFF,TGCGCCAGCAGCCAAGGAATTAGCGGGGCATACAATGAGCAGTTCTTC
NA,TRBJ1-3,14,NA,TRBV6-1,CASKFPGSGNTIYF,TGTGCCAGCAAGTTCCCAGGCTCTGGAAACACCATATATTTT
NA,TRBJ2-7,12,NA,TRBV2,CASSYTEYEQYF,TGTGCCAGCAGTTACACAGAGTACGAGCAGTACTTC
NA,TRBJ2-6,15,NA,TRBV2,CASSKTPSGANVLTF,TGTGCCAGCAGTAAAACTCCCTCTGGGGCCAACGTCCTGACTTTC
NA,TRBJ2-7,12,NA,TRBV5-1,CASSLTGYEQYF,TGCGCCAGCAGCTTGACCGGCTACGAGCAGTACTTC
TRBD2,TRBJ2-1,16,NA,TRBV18,CASSPGAGGPGNEQFF,TGTGCCAGCTCACCAGGAGCGGGAGGGCCGGGGAATGAGCAGTTCTTC
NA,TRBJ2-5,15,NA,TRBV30,CAWSSERGRGETQYF,TGTGCCTGGAGTTCGGAAAGGGGAAGAGGAGAGACCCAGTACTTC
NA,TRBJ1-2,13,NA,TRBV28,CASTLQASYGYTF,TGTGCCAGCACTCTACAGGCCAGCTATGGCTACACCTTC
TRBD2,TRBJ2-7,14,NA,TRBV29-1,CSVDRLAGDNEQYF,TGCAGCGTTGATAGACTAGCGGGAGACAATGAGCAGTACTTC
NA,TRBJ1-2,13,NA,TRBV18,CASSPGRNYGYTF,TGTGCCAGCTCACCCGGTCGGAACTATGGCTACACCTTC
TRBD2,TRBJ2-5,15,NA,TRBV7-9,CASIGEGHYQETQYF,TGTGCCAGCATCGGGGAGGGGCACTACCAAGAGACCCAGTACTTC
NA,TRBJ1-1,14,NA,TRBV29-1,CSVLRDSMNTEAFF,TGCAGCGTTCTTCGAGACAGCATGAACACTGAAGCTTTCTTT
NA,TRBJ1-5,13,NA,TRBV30,CAWSDNSNQPQHF,TGTGCCTGGAGTGACAATAGCAATCAGCCCCAGCATTTT
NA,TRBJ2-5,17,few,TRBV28,CASSFRAALGQTETQYF,TGTGCCAGCAGTTTTCGAGCAGCACTAGGGCAGACGGAGACCCAGTACTTC
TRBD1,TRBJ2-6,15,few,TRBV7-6,CASSSDRAGANVLTF,TGTGCCAGCAGCTCGGACAGGGCTGGGGCCAACGTCCTGACTTTC